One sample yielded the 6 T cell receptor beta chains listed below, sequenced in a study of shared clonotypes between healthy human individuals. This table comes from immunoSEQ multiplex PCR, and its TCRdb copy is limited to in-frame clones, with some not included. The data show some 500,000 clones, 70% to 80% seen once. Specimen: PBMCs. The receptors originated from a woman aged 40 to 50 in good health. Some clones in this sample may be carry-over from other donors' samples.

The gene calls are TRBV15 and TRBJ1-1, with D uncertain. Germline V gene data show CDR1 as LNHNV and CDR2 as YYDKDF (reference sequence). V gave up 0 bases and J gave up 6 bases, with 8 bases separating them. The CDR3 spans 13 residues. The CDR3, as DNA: TGTGCCACCAGCAGAGACAGGATCGCTGAAGCTTTCTTT. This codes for CATSRDRIAEAFF.

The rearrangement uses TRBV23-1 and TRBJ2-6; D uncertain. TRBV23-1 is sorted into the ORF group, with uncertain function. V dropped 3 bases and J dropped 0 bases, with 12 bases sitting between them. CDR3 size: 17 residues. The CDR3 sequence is CASSQGNWGSGANVLTF. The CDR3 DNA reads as TGCGCCAGCAGTCAGGGAAATTGGGGCTCTGGGGCCAACGTCCTGACTTTC.

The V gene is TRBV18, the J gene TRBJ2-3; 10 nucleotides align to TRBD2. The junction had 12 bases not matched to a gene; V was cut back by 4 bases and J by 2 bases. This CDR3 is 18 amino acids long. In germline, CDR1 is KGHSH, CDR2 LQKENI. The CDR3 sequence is CASSLSPTSGVITDTQYF. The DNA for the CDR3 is TGTGCCAGCTCACTATCACCCACTAGCGGGGTGATCACAGATACGCAGTATTTT.

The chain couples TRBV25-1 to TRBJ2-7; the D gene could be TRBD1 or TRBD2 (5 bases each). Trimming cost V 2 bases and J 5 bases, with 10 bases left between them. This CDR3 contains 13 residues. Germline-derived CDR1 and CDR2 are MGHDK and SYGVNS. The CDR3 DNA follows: TGTGCCAGCAGTGAAGGGGGTCTGAACGAGCAGTACTTC. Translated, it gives CASSEGGLNEQYF.

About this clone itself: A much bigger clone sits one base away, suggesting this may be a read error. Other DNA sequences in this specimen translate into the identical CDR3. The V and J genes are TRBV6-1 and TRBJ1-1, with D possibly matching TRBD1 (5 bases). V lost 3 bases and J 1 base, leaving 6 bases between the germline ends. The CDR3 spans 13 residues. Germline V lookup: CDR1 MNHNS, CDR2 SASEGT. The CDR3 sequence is CASSDRENTEAFF. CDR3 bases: TGTGCCAGCAGTGACAGGGAGAACACTGAAGCTTTCTTT.

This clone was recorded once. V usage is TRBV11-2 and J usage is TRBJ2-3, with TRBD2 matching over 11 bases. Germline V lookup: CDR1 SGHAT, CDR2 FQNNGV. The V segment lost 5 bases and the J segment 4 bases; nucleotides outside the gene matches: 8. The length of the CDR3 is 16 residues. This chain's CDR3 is CASSTQLAGVADTQYF. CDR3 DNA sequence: TGTGCCAGCAGCACTCAACTAGCGGGAGTCGCAGATACGCAGTATTTT.